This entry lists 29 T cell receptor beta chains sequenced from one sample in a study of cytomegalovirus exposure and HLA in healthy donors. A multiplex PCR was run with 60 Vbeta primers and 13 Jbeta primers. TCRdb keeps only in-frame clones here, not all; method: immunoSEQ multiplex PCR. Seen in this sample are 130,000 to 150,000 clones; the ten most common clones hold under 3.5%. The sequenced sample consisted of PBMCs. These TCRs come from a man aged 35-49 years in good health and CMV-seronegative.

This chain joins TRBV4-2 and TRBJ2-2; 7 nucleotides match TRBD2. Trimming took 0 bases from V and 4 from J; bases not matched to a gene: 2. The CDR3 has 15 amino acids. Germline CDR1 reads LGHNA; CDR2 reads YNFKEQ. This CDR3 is CASSQDPGGTGELFF. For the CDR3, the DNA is TGTGCCAGCAGCCAAGATCCGGGGGGCACCGGGGAGCTGTTTTTT.

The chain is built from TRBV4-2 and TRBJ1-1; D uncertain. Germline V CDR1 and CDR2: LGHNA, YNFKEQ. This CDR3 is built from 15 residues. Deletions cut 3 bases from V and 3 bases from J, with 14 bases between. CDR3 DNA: TGTGCCAGCAGCCAGAACTCAGGTTCATACACTGAAGCTTTCTTT. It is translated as CASSQNSGSYTEAFF.

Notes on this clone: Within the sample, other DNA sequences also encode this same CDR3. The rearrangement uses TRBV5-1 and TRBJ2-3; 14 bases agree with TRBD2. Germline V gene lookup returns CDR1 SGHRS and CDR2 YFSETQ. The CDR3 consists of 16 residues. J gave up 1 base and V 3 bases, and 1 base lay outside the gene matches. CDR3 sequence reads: CASSSGLAGGTDTQYF. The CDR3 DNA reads TGCGCCAGCAGCTCGGGACTAGCGGGGGGCACAGATACGCAGTATTTT.

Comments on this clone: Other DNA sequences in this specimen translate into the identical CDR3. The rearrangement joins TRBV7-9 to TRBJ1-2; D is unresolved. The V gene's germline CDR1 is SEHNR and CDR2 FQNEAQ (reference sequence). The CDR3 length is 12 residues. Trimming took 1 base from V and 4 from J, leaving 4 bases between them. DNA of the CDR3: TGTGCCAGCAGCTTAGACAGCTATGGCTACACCTTC. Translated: CASSLDSYGYTF.

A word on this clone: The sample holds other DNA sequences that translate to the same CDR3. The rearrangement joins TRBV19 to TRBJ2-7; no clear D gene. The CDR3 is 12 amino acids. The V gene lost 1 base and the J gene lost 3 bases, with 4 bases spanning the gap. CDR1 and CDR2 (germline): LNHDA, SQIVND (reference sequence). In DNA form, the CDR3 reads TGTGCCAGTAGTATAGGCGGCTACGAGCAGTACTTC. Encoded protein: CASSIGGYEQYF.

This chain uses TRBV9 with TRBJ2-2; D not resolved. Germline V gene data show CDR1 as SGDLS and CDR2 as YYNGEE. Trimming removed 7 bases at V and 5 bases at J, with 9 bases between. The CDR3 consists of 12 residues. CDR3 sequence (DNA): TGTGCCAGCCCTCTACGTACCGGGGAGCTGTTTTTT. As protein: CASPLRTGELFF. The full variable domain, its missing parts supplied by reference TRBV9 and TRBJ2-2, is DSGVTQTPKHLITATGQRVTLRCSPRSGDLSVYWYQQSLDQGLQFLIQYYNGEERAKGNILERFSAQQFPDLHSELNLSSLELGDSALYFCASPLRTGELFFGEGSRLTVL.

CDR3 nucleotide sequence: TGTGCCAGCTCACCCGGACTAGCGGGGGACTACGAGCAGTACTTC. This gives the protein CASSPGLAGDYEQYF. The chain is built from TRBV18 and TRBJ2-7; TRBD2 matches at 13 bases. The CDR3 length is 15 residues. Losses at the gene ends were 3 bases for V and 3 bases for J; bases not matched to a gene: 2. Germline V gene data show CDR1 as KGHSH and CDR2 as LQKENI.

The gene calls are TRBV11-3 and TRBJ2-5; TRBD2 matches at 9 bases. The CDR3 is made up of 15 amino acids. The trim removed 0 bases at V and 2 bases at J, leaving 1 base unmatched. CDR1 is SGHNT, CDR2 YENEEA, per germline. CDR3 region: CASSLEAGGQETQYF. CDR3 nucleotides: TGTGCCAGCAGCTTAGAAGCGGGGGGTCAAGAGACCCAGTACTTC.

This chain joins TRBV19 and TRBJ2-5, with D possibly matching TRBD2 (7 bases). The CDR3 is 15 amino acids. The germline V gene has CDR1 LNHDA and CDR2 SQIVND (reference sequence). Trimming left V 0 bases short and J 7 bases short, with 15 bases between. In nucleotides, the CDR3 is TGTGCCAGTAGTATAGATCTGGGGGGGGCCGTGACCCAGTACTTC. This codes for CASSIDLGGAVTQYF. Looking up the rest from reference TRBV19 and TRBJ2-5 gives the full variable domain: DGGITQSPKYLFRKEGQNVTLSCEQNLNHDAMYWYRQDPGQGLRLIYYSQIVNDFQKGDIAEGYSVSREKKESFPLTVTSAQKNPTAFYLCASSIDLGGAVTQYFGPGTRLLVL.

The CDR3 is CASRIPTGGGEKLFF. Written as DNA, the CDR3 is TGTGCCAGTAGGATTCCGACAGGGGGAGGTGAAAAACTGTTTTTT. This rearrangement joins TRBV19 to TRBJ1-4, with TRBD1 matching over 9 bases. CDR3 length: 15 residues. J lost 7 bases, V lost 6 bases, and 9 bases had no gene match. Per the germline V gene, CDR1 is LNHDA and CDR2 is SQIVND (reference sequence).

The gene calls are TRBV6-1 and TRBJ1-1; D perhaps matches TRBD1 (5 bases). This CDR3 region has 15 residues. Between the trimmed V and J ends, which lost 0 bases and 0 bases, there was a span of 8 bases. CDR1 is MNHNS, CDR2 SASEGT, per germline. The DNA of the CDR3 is TGTGCCAGCAGTGAAGCCAACAGGCTGAACACTGAAGCTTTCTTT. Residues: CASSEANRLNTEAFF.

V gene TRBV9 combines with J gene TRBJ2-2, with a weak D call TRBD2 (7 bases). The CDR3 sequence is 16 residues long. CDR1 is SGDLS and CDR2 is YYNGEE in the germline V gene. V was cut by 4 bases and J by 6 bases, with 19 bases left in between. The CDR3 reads CASSPRSGGQAGELFF. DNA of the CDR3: TGTGCCAGCAGCCCCAGGTCCGGGGGGCAAGCCGGGGAGCTGTTTTTT.

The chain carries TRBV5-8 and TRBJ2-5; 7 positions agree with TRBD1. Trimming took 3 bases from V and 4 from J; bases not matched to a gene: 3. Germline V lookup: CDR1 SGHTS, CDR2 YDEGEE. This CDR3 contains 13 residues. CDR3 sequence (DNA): TGTGCCAGCAGCTGGACAGGTAGAGAGACCCAGTACTTC. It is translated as CASSWTGRETQYF.

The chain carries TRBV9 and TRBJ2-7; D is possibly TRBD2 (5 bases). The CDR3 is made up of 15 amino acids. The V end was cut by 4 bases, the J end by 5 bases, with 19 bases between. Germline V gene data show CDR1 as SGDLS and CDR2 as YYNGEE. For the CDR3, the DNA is TGTGCCAGCAGCCCGTTCCAGGTCGGGGTGAACGAGCAGTACTTC. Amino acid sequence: CASSPFQVGVNEQYF.

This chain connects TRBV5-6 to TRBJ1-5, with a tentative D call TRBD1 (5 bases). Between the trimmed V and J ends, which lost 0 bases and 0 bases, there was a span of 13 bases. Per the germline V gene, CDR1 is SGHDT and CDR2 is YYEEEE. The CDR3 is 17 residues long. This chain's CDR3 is CASSLGSGHLSNQPQHF. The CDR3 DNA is TGTGCCAGCAGCTTGGGATCCGGACATCTTAGCAATCAGCCCCAGCATTTT.

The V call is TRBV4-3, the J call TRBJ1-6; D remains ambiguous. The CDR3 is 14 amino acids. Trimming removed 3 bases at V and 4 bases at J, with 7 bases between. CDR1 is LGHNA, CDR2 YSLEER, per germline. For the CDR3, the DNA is TGCGCCAGCAGCCAGACAAATTATAATTCACCCCTCCACTTT. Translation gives CASSQTNYNSPLHF.

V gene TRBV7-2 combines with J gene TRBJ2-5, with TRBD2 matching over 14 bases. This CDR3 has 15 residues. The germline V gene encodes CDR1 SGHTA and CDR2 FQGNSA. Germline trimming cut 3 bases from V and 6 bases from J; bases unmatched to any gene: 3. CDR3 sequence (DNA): TGTGCCAGCAGCTTCGGACTAGCGGGGGGAAAGACCCAGTACTTC. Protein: CASSFGLAGGKTQYF. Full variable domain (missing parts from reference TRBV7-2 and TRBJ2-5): GAGVSQSPSNKVTEKGKDVELRCDPISGHTALYWYRQSLGQGLEFLIYFQGNSAPDKSGLPSDRFSAERTGGSVSTLTIQRTQQEDSAVYLCASSFGLAGGKTQYFGPGTRLLVL.

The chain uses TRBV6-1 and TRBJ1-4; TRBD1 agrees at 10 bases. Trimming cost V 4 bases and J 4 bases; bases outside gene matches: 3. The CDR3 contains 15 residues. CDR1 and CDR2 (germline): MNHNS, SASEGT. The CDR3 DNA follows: TGTGCCAGCAGTGCTGGGACAGGGGTTAATGAAAAACTGTTTTTT. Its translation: CASSAGTGVNEKLFF.

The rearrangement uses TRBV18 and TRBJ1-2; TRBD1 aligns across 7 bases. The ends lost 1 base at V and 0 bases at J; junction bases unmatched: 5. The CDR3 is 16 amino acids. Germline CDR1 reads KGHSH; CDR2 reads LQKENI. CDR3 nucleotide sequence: TGTGCCAGCTCACCACTACCCGGGACAGCTAACTATGGCTACACCTTC. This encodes CASSPLPGTANYGYTF.

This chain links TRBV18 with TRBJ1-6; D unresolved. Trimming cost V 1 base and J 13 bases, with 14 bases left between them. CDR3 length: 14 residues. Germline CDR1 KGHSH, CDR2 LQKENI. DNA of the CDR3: TGTGCCAGCTCACCACGGGAGACCGTATCCCCCCTCCACTTT. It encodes CASSPRETVSPLHF.

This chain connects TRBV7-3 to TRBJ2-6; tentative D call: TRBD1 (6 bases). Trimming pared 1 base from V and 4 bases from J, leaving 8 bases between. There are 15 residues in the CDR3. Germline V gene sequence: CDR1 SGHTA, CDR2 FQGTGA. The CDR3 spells CASSLMGAGANVLTF. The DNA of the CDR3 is TGTGCCAGCAGCTTAATGGGGGCCGGGGCCAACGTCCTGACTTTC.

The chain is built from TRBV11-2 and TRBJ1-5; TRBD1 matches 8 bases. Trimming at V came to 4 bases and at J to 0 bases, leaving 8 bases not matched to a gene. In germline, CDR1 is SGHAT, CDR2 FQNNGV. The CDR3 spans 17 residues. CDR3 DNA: TGTGCCAGCAGCTGGGGGACAGGATCTTTTAGCAATCAGCCCCAGCATTTT. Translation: CASSWGTGSFSNQPQHF.

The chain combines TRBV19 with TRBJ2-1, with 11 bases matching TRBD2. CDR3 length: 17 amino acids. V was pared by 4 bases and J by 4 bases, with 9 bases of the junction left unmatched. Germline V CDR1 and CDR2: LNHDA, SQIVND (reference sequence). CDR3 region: CASSKITGTSGYNEQFF. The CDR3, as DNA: TGTGCCAGTAGTAAAATAACCGGGACTAGCGGTTACAATGAGCAGTTCTTC. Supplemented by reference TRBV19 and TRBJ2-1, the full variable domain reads DGGITQSPKYLFRKEGQNVTLSCEQNLNHDAMYWYRQDPGQGLRLIYYSQIVNDFQKGDIAEGYSVSREKKESFPLTVTSAQKNPTAFYLCASSKITGTSGYNEQFFGPGTRLTVL.

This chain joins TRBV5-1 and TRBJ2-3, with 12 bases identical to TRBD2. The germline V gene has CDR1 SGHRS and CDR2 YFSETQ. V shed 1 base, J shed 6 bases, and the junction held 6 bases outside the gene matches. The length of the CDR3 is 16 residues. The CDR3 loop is CASSLSLAGGYDTQYF. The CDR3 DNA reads TGCGCCAGCAGCTTGTCCCTAGCGGGGGGGTATGATACGCAGTATTTT.

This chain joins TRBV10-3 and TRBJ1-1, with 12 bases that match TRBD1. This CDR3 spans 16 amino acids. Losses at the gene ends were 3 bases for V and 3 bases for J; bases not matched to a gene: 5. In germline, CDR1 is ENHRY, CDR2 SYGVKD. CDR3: CAISDWGQGADTEAFF. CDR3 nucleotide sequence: TGTGCCATCAGTGACTGGGGACAGGGGGCGGACACTGAAGCTTTCTTT.

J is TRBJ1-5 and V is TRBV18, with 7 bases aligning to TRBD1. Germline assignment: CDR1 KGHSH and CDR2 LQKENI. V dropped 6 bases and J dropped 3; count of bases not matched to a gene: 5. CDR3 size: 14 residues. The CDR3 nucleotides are TGTGCCAGCTCTCGGGAGGGGGCCAATCAGCCCCAGCATTTT. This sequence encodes CASSREGANQPQHF. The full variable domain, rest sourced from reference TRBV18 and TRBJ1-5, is NAGVMQNPRHLVRRRGQEARLRCSPMKGHSHVYWYRQLPEEGLKFMVYLQKENIIDESGMPKERFSAEFPKEGPSILRIQQVVRGDSAAYFCASSREGANQPQHFGDGTRLSIL.

DNA for the CDR3: TGTGCCAGCCGGACCGGGAACCCAGATTCACCCCTCCACTTT. Encoded protein: CASRTGNPDSPLHF. The chain joins TRBV19 to TRBJ1-6; D gene uncertain. CDR3 length: 14 residues. Germline V gene data show CDR1 as LNHDA and CDR2 as SQIVND (reference sequence). V was clipped by 9 bases and J by 8 bases, with 17 bases between them. The full variable domain, rest sourced from reference TRBV19 and TRBJ1-6, is DGGITQSPKYLFRKEGQNVTLSCEQNLNHDAMYWYRQDPGQGLRLIYYSQIVNDFQKGDIAEGYSVSREKKESFPLTVTSAQKNPTAFYLCASRTGNPDSPLHFGNGTRLTVT.

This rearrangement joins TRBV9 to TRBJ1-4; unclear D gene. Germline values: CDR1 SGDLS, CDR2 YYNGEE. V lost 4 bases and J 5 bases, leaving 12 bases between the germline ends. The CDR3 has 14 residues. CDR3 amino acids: CASSIGVQNEKLFF. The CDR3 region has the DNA TGTGCCAGCAGCATCGGGGTTCAAAATGAAAAACTGTTTTTT.

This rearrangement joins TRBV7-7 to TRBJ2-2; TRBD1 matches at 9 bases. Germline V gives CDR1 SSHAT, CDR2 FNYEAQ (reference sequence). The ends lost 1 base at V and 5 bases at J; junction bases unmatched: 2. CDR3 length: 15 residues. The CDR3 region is CASSLVGQGTGELFF. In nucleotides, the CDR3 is TGTGCCAGCAGCTTAGTAGGACAGGGGACCGGGGAGCTGTTTTTT.